This is a list of T cell receptor beta chains from one sample in a study of blood T cells in healthy people across ages. TCRdb independently ran MiXCR on the 5' RACE reads; one entry per CDR3 protein. The sample lists around 1.5 million distinct CDR3 sequences; around two fifths were seen once. The source material was blood. Receptors originate from a woman between 18 and 29 years old in good health. The CDR3 runs from the conserved cysteine through the conserved F or W.

j_gene,v_gene,CDR3aa
TRBJ2-3,TRBV11-2,CASSGAGTYDTQYF
TRBJ1-5,TRBV18,CASSRTENQPQHF
TRBJ1-3,TRBV4-1,CASSQDLSSGNTIYF
TRBJ2-5,TRBV5-1,CASSLYALGKNEQYF
TRBJ2-5,TRBV5-1,CASSLWGADRIQETQYF
TRBJ1-2,TRBV20-1,CSAGQGQLYGYTF
TRBJ2-5,TRBV7-9,CASSLLGGEETQYF
TRBJ2-2,TRBV27,CASSFQHTGELFF
TRBJ1-5,TRBV5-1,CASSPTLRTGTSNQPQHF
TRBJ2-7,TRBV3-1,CASSQDAGSSYEQYF